Sequencing of this T cell receptor (beta chain) was carried out in a study of T cell repertoires in cytomegalovirus infection. TCRdb ran MiXCR on the reads and lists one entry per CDR3 protein. This repertoire shows 310,000 or so distinct CDR3 sequences, roughly 25% found once; its top ten account for about 14%. V was cut by 3 bases and J by 7 bases, with 15 bases left in between. The CDR3 sequence is 14 residues long. The germline V gene encodes CDR1 LNHDA and CDR2 SQIVND (reference sequence). As regards this clonotype: No antigen is known for it.

The sequencing here drew on cultured PBMCs, taken from culture after CMV antigen stimulation. The chain couples TRBV19 to TRBJ2-5; either TRBD1 or TRBD2 may supply D (5 bases each). This receptor was identified in a human donor in good health (CMV status not recorded). Some clones in this sample may be carry-over from other donors' samples. For the CDR3, the DNA is TGTGCCAGTAGTATCTTCAAGGGGACGGGGACCCAGTACTTC. It encodes CASSIFKGTGTQYF.